Following are 32 T cell receptor beta chains from one sample sequenced in a study of shared clonotypes between healthy human individuals. TCRdb's copy holds only in-frame clones and misses some; the assay was immunoSEQ multiplex PCR. The table lists about 1 million clones, around 76% of them singletons. Sequenced input: memory CD4+ T cells sorted from blood. The subset was: CD45RA-negative fraction. These receptors all stem from a man aged 18 to 35 in good health.

The V call is TRBV5-4, the J call TRBJ2-5; tentatively, D is TRBD1 (5 bases). The CDR3 is 14 residues long. The germline V gene encodes CDR1 SGHNT and CDR2 YYREEE (reference sequence). V lost 4 bases, J lost 4 bases, and 14 bases lay in between. CDR3 nucleotides: TGTGCCAGCAGCCCCGAGGCAAGGGGAGAGACCCAGTACTTC. Its protein is CASSPEARGETQYF.

This clone showed up just once. The J gene is TRBJ1-5, the V gene TRBV25-1; D is unresolved. V was pared by 4 bases and J by 2 bases, with 9 bases between. The CDR3 runs 14 residues. Looked up from germline, CDR1 is MGHDK and CDR2 is SYGVNS. The CDR3 loop reads CASSVGPGNQPQHF. The CDR3 DNA reads as TGTGCCAGCAGTGTTGGACCAGGCAATCAGCCCCAGCATTTT.

The genes are TRBV5-1 and TRBJ2-7, with 14 positions matching TRBD2. Germline V CDR1 and CDR2: SGHRS, YFSETQ. CDR3 length: 14 residues. V dropped 4 bases and J dropped 6; count of bases not matched to a gene: 3. CDR3 DNA sequence: TGCGCCAGCAGCCCGACTAGCGGGGGGGTCGAGCAGTACTTC. It yields the protein CASSPTSGGVEQYF.

The V and J genes are TRBV2 and TRBJ1-5; unclear D gene. CDR3 length: 16 residues. The V end was cut by 6 bases, the J end by 0 bases, with 15 bases between. The V gene's germline CDR1 is SNHLY and CDR2 FYNNEI. The CDR3 protein is CASRNALRTSNQPQHF. The CDR3 DNA is TGTGCCAGCAGAAACGCTTTACGTACTAGCAATCAGCCCCAGCATTTT.

The genes are TRBV30 and TRBJ2-5; D uncertain. Per germline, CDR1 GTSNPN and CDR2 SVGIG (reference sequence). This CDR3 has 13 amino acids. V gave up 2 bases and J gave up 9 bases, with 16 bases separating them. In DNA, the CDR3 is TGTGCCTGGAGTAACTACAGTCAAGGCGCCCAGTACTTC. This codes for CAWSNYSQGAQYF.

The V gene is TRBV6-1, the J gene TRBJ2-7; possible D gene TRBD1, 6 bases. The CDR3 contains 13 residues. Per germline, CDR1 MNHNS and CDR2 SASEGT. V lost 4 bases to trimming and J lost 4 bases, with 11 bases between them. Here the CDR3 DNA reads TGTGCCAGCAGTGTGTCACAGGGTTACGAGCAGTACTTC. This encodes CASSVSQGYEQYF.

The gene calls are TRBV5-5 and TRBJ1-4; 12 nucleotides align to TRBD1. Germline V gene data show CDR1 as SGHKS and CDR2 as YYEKEE (reference sequence). This CDR3 spans 16 amino acids. The trim removed 4 bases at V and 7 bases at J, leaving 8 bases unmatched. For the CDR3, the DNA is TGTGCCAGCAGCCTCCCGGGACAGGGGGCATTTGAAAAACTGTTTTTT. The encoded protein is CASSLPGQGAFEKLFF.

This chain links TRBV25-1 with TRBJ2-5, with 9 positions matching TRBD1. V shed 7 bases and J 2 bases; nucleotides not matched to a gene: 8. Germline V gives CDR1 MGHDK, CDR2 SYGVNS. The CDR3 runs to 15 residues. The CDR3 is CASNDPGTGQETQYF. CDR3 DNA: TGTGCCAGCAATGACCCAGGGACAGGGCAAGAGACCCAGTACTTC.

The chain combines TRBV5-4 with TRBJ2-6; a possible D gene is TRBD1 (8 bases). Germline V gene data show CDR1 as SGHNT and CDR2 as YYREEE (reference sequence). This CDR3 region has 16 residues. The CDR3, as DNA: TGTGCGGGGGGGACAGGAGGAAGCTCTGGGGCCAACGTCCTGACTTTC. Protein product: CAGGTGGSSGANVLTF. The full variable domain, with the rest looked up from reference TRBV5-4 and TRBJ2-6, is ETGVTQSPTHLIKTRGQQVTLRCSSQSGHNTVSWYQQALGQGPQFIFQYYREEENGRGNFPPRFSGLQFPNYSSELNVNALELDDSALYLCAGGTGGSSGANVLTFGAGSRLTVL.

Details on this clone: A single base is all that separates this from a far larger clone, so a read error is likely. Within the sample, other DNA sequences also encode this same CDR3. The chain carries TRBV4-3 and TRBJ1-6; D unclear. The CDR3 length is 13 residues. V shed 0 bases and J shed 6 bases, with 3 bases lying between them. Germline V gene sequence: CDR1 LGHNA, CDR2 YSLEER. The chain's CDR3 is CASSQDPNSPLHF. The CDR3 DNA sequence: TGCGCCAGCAGCCAAGATCCTAATTCACCCCTCCACTTT.

This rearrangement joins TRBV4-3 to TRBJ2-7; D gene ambiguous. The CDR3 totals 11 residues. Germline-derived CDR1 and CDR2 are LGHNA and YSLEER. The V end lost 4 bases, the J end lost 7 bases, and 8 bases lay between the germline ends. The CDR3 here is CASSRGREQYF. The DNA of the CDR3 is TGCGCCAGCAGCCGAGGACGAGAGCAGTACTTC.

The CDR3 is CASSQDRASVYEQYF. The CDR3 coding sequence is TGCGCCAGCAGCCAAGATCGAGCTAGCGTCTACGAGCAGTACTTC. The V gene is TRBV4-3, the J gene TRBJ2-7; D might be TRBD2 (6 bases). Per the germline V gene, CDR1 is LGHNA and CDR2 is YSLEER. Trimming removed 0 bases from V and 3 bases from J, with 12 bases in between. The CDR3 is 15 amino acids.

The gene calls are TRBV19 and TRBJ1-2, with 9 bases identical to TRBD1. The V segment lost 3 bases and the J segment 4 bases; nucleotides outside the gene matches: 12. CDR1 LNHDA and CDR2 SQIVND come from the germline V gene (reference sequence). CDR3 size: 17 residues. The CDR3 DNA reads as TGTGCCAGTAGTATCGGACAGGGGACGCAAGGGGTCTATGGCTACACCTTC. This codes for CASSIGQGTQGVYGYTF.

This clone showed up many times. The chain employs TRBV15 and TRBJ2-5; unclear D gene. Trimming took 0 bases from V and 5 from J, leaving 13 bases between them. Germline CDR1 and CDR2: LNHNV and YYDKDF (reference sequence). The CDR3 spans 15 residues. The CDR3 sequence is CATSRDLADGETQYF. The CDR3 nucleotides are TGTGCCACCAGCAGAGATCTGGCAGACGGGGAGACCCAGTACTTC.

This clone came up once. Other DNA sequences of this sample code for an identical CDR3. The J gene is TRBJ2-2, the V gene TRBV5-1; a weak D match, TRBD1 (6 bases). The germline gives CDR1 SGHRS, CDR2 YFSETQ. V lost 4 bases to trimming and J lost 5 bases, with 12 bases between them. The CDR3 is 14 residues long. The CDR3 DNA is TGCGCCAGCAGCCTAAGGACAGTGACCGGGGAGCTGTTTTTT. Protein: CASSLRTVTGELFF. Together with reference TRBV5-1 and TRBJ2-2, the CDR3 gives the full variable domain: KAGVTQTPRYLIKTRGQQVTLSCSPISGHRSVSWYQQTPGQGLQFLFEYFSETQRNKGNFPGRFSGRQFSNSRSEMNVSTLELGDSALYLCASSLRTVTGELFFGEGSRLTVL.

This clone was observed a few times. This chain connects TRBV15 to TRBJ2-5, with D tentatively TRBD2 (6 bases). Germline assignment: CDR1 LNHNV and CDR2 YYDKDF (reference sequence). CDR3 length: 15 residues. The ends were cut back, 0 bases at V and 5 bases at J, with 13 bases in the middle. CDR3 in amino acids: CATSRDLGSQETQYF. The CDR3 DNA reads TGTGCCACCAGCAGAGATCTCGGGAGTCAGGAGACCCAGTACTTC. Complete variable domain (other parts from reference TRBV15 and TRBJ2-5): DAMVIQNPRYQVTQFGKPVTLSCSQTLNHNVMYWYQQKSSQAPKLLFHYYDKDFNNEADTPDNFQSRRPNTSFCFLDIRSPGLGDTAMYLCATSRDLGSQETQYFGPGTRLLVL.

V gene TRBV11-2 combines with J gene TRBJ2-5; D ambiguous. V dropped 2 bases and J dropped 1 base, with 5 bases sitting between them. Germline V lookup: CDR1 SGHAT, CDR2 FQNNGV. This CDR3 is built from 13 residues. CDR3 coding DNA: TGTGCCAGCAGCTTACGGGTCCAAGAGACCCAGTACTTC. Translating it yields CASSLRVQETQYF.

The CDR3 reads CASGSQGTGELFF. The CDR3 coding sequence is TGTGCCAGCGGGTCTCAGGGCACCGGGGAGCTGTTTTTT. The V call is TRBV11-2, the J call TRBJ2-2; TRBD1 is a possible D gene (5 bases). Deletions cut 8 bases from V and 4 bases from J, with 11 bases between. The CDR3 has 13 amino acids. Germline V CDR1 and CDR2: SGHAT, FQNNGV.

This chain connects TRBV6-1 to TRBJ1-5; D gene unclear. The CDR3 has 14 residues. Looked up from germline, CDR1 is MNHNS and CDR2 is SASEGT. Trimming shortened V by 0 bases and J by 9 bases, and 12 bases separated the two germline ends. The CDR3 is CASSEARTPGPQHF. CDR3 coding DNA: TGTGCCAGCAGTGAAGCGCGGACCCCGGGGCCCCAGCATTTT.

This clone was counted only a few times. The sample carries other DNA sequences with the same CDR3. The chain employs TRBV9 and TRBJ2-2, with D perhaps matching TRBD1 (6 bases). Trimming removed 4 bases from V and 7 bases from J, with 8 bases in between. The CDR3 has 12 amino acids. CDR1 is SGDLS, CDR2 YYNGEE, per germline. The CDR3 reads CASSFRGGELFF. The CDR3 DNA reads as TGTGCCAGCAGCTTCAGGGGCGGGGAGCTGTTTTTT.

The V gene is TRBV7-9, the J gene TRBJ2-7, with 10 bases lining up with TRBD1. Germline V gives CDR1 SEHNR, CDR2 FQNEAQ (reference sequence). The CDR3 is made up of 13 amino acids. V shed 7 bases and J 4 bases; nucleotides not matched to a gene: 4. This CDR3 reads CASTRGQGYEQYF. CDR3 bases: TGTGCCAGCACCCGGGGACAGGGGTACGAGCAGTACTTC. The full variable domain, with the rest looked up from reference TRBV7-9 and TRBJ2-7, is DTGVSQNPRHKITKRGQNVTFRCDPISEHNRLYWYRQTLGQGPEFLTYFQNEAQLEKSRLLSDRFSAERPKGSFSTLEIQRTEQGDSAMYLCASTRGQGYEQYFGPGTRLTVT.

With respect to this clone: This could be a read error, since a much larger clone is one nucleotide away. This sample also contains other DNA sequences that code for the same CDR3. The chain combines TRBV30 with TRBJ2-3; 8 bases agree with TRBD1. J gave up 3 bases and V 3 bases, and 5 bases lay outside the gene matches. The CDR3 sequence is 14 residues long. Germline V gene lookup returns CDR1 GTSNPN and CDR2 SVGIG (reference sequence). CDR3 region: CAWRRQGNTDTQYF. Here the CDR3 DNA reads TGTGCCTGGAGGAGACAGGGGAATACAGATACGCAGTATTTT.

The rearrangement links TRBV29-1 to TRBJ1-1; D gene uncertain. Trimming took off 5 bases at V and 2 bases at J, with 15 bases between the two ends. Germline lookup yields CDR1 SQVTM and CDR2 ANQGSEA. This CDR3 spans 14 amino acids. The CDR3 spells CSVSNTRGNTEAFF. CDR3 DNA: TGCAGCGTTAGCAATACCCGGGGTAACACTGAAGCTTTCTTT.

As concerns this clone: The same CDR3 is also encoded by other DNA sequences in this sample. The V gene is TRBV20-1, the J gene TRBJ1-1; the D is unclear. The CDR3 has 11 residues. In germline, CDR1 is DFQATT, CDR2 SNEGSKA (reference sequence). V gave up 2 bases and J gave up 2 bases, with 3 bases separating them. DNA of the CDR3: TGCAGTGCTAGAAGAAACACTGAAGCTTTCTTT. This sequence encodes CSARRNTEAFF.

Concerning this clone: Additional DNA sequences in this sample encode the identical CDR3. The V and J genes are TRBV18 and TRBJ1-3; D may be TRBD1 (6 bases). The germline V and J ends were trimmed by 3 bases and 4 bases, with 10 bases remaining between them. Per germline, CDR1 KGHSH and CDR2 LQKENI. This CDR3 comprises 14 residues. The CDR3 coding sequence is TGTGCCAGCTCACCTGGGGGGCCGGGAAACACCATATATTTT. Translated, it gives CASSPGGPGNTIYF.

This clone was recorded once. Only one base separates this from a far larger clonotype, so it likely reflects a read error. Different DNA sequences within this sample yield the same CDR3. This chain uses TRBV7-2 with TRBJ2-2; D is ambiguous. CDR1 is SGHTA, CDR2 FQGNSA, per germline. The CDR3 spans 12 residues. The V end lost 4 bases, the J end lost 3 bases, and 3 bases lay between the germline ends. The CDR3 DNA follows: TGTGCCAGCAGCTCTGACACCGGGGAGCTGTTTTTT. Translation: CASSSDTGELFF.

The rearrangement joins TRBV10-3 to TRBJ2-7; 10 nucleotides align to TRBD1. Germline V gene sequence: CDR1 ENHRY, CDR2 SYGVKD. V lost 0 bases and J lost 6; bases outside the gene matches: 2. The CDR3 contains 14 residues. DNA of the CDR3: TGTGCCATCAGTGAGTCCGGACAGGGGGGCGAGCAGTACTTC. Protein sequence: CAISESGQGGEQYF.

V is TRBV11-2 and J is TRBJ2-1; a weak D match, TRBD2 (6 bases). The germline gives CDR1 SGHAT, CDR2 FQNNGV. The V end was cut by 6 bases, the J end by 8 bases, with 17 bases between. The CDR3 sequence is 14 residues long. The CDR3 is CASSGTWTFDEQFF. Written as DNA, the CDR3 is TGTGCCAGCAGTGGGACTTGGACGTTCGATGAGCAGTTCTTC.

This chain joins TRBV5-1 and TRBJ1-4; D call uncertain. Germline CDR1 and CDR2: SGHRS and YFSETQ. Trimming left V 0 bases short and J 4 bases short, with 10 bases between. The length of the CDR3 is 15 residues. The CDR3 loop reads CASSLGQADNEKLFF. CDR3 sequence (DNA): TGCGCCAGCAGCTTGGGCCAGGCAGATAATGAAAAACTGTTTTTT.

The rearrangement joins TRBV6-1 to TRBJ2-1; D unresolved. The CDR3 spans 12 residues. Germline-derived CDR1 and CDR2 are MNHNS and SASEGT. Between the trimmed V and J ends, which lost 2 bases and 8 bases, there was a span of 7 bases. This CDR3 is CASSEPYHEQFF. The CDR3 DNA sequence: TGTGCCAGCAGTGAACCGTACCATGAGCAGTTCTTC.

The J gene is TRBJ2-1, the V gene TRBV29-1, with D tentatively TRBD1 or TRBD2 (5 bases each). This CDR3 comprises 19 residues. Trimming shortened V by 0 bases and J by 6 bases, and 27 bases separated the two germline ends. Germline loops: CDR1 SQVTM, CDR2 ANQGSEA. This chain's CDR3 is CSVEDGPQTWGRGFNEQFF. The CDR3 nucleotides read TGCAGCGTTGAAGACGGGCCCCAGACGTGGGGACGGGGTTTCAATGAGCAGTTCTTC.

The chain links TRBV2 to TRBJ2-2, with unresolved D. Germline CDR1 reads SNHLY; CDR2 reads FYNNEI. Deletions cut 7 bases from V and 5 bases from J, with 8 bases between. This CDR3 has 12 amino acids. The CDR3: CASKRETGELFF. The CDR3 DNA sequence: TGTGCCAGCAAGAGAGAAACCGGGGAGCTGTTTTTT.